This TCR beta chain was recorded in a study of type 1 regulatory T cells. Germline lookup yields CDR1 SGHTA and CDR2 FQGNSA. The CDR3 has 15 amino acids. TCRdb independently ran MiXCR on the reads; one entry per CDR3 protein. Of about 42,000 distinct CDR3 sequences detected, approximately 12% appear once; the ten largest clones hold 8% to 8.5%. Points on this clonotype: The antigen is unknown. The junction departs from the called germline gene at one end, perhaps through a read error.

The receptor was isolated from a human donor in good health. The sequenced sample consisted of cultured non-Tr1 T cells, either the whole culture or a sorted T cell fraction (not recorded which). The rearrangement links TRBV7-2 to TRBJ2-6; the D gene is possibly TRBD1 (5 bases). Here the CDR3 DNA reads TGTGCCAGCAGTTTAACAGCCTCTGGGGCCAGCGTCCTGACTTTC. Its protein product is CASSLTASGASVLTF.